In this sample, the clone carrying this T cell receptor (beta chain) turned up once. Its antigen is not known. These data belong to a study of a mutant IDH1 vaccine in newly diagnosed glioma. Study-wide context: Eight vaccinations were given in weeks 1, 3, 5, 7, 11, 15, 19 and 23. Earlier care involved radiotherapy, temozolomide, or both, and the majority received both.

Time point specified: week 23, last vaccination. Vaccination used 300 ug of mutant IDH1 20-mer peptide per dose, with topical imiquimod. V lost 4 bases and J lost 6, with 9 bases in between. The CDR3 extends over 13 amino acids. The germline gives CDR1 MNHEY, CDR2 SVGAGI. General observations from the study: Across multiple MHC alleles, 80% to 95% of patients had vaccine-induced responses.

This table comes from immunoSEQ multiplex PCR, and its TCRdb copy is limited to in-frame clones, with some not included. Of about 55,000 clones in the sample, about 80% are singletons; the top ten hold 5% to 7.5%. The material was PBMCs, obtained from a glioma patient whose treatment included an IDH1 peptide vaccine. The sequence came from a man in his forties with glioma. This chain links TRBV6-5 with TRBJ2-2; D gene unclear. The CDR3 DNA sequence: TGTGCCAGCAGTTTAGGGTTGGCCGGGGAGCTGTTTTTT. As protein: CASSLGLAGELFF.